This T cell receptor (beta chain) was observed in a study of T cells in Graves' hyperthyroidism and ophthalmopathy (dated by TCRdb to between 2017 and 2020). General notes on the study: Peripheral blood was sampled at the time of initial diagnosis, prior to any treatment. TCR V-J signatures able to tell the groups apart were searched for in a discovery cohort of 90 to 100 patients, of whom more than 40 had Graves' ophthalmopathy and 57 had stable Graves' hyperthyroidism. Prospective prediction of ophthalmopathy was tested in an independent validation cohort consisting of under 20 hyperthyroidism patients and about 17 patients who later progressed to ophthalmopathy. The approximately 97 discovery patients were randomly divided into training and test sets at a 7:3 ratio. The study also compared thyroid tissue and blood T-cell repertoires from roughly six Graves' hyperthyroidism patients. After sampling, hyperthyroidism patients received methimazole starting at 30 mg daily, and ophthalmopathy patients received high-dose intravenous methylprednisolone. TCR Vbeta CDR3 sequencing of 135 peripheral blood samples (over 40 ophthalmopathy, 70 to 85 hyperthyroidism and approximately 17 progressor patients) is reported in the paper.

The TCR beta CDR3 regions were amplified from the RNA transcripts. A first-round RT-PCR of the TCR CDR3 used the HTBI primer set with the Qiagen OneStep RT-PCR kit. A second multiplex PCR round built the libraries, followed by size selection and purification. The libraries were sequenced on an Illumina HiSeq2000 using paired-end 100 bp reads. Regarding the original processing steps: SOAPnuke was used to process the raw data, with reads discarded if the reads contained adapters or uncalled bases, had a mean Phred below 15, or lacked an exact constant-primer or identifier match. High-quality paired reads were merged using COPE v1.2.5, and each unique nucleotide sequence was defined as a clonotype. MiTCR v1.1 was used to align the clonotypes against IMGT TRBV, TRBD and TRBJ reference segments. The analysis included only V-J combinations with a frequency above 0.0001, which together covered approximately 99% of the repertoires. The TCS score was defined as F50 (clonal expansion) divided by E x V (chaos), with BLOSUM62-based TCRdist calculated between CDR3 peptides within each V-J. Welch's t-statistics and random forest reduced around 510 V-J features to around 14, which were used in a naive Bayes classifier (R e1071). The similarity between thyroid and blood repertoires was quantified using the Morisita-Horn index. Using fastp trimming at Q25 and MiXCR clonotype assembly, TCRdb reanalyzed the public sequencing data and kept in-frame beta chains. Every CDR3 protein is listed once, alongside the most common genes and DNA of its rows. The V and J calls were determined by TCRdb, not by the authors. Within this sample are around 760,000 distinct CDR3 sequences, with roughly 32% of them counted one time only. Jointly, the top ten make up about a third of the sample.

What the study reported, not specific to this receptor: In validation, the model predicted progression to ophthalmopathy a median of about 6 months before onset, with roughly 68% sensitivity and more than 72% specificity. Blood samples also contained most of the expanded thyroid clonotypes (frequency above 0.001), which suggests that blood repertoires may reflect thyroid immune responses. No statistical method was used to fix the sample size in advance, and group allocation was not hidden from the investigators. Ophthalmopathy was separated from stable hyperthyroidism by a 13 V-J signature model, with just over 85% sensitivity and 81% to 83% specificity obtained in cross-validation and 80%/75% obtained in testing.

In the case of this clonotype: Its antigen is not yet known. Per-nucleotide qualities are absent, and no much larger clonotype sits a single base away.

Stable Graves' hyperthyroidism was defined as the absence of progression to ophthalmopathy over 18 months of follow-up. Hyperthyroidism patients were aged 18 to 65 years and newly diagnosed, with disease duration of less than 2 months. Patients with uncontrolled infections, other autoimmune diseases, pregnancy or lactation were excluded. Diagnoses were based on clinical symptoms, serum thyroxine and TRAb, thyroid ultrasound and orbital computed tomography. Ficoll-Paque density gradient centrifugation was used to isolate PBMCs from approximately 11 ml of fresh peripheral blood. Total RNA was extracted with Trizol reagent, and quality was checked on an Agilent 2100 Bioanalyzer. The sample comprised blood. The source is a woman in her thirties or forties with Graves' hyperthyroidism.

In nucleotide form, the sequence is TGTGCCAGCAGTGCGGCGGGGGGTGGGAATCAGCCCCAGCATTTT. This codes for CASSAAGGGNQPQHF. The rearranged chain carries TRBV6-6 and TRBJ1-5, and possibly TRBD1, on 5 matching bases. V is pared back by 5 bases and J by 4 bases, with 15 bases lying between the germline termini. Spanning cysteine to phenylalanine, the CDR3 consists of 15 amino acids. Only the CDR3 part of the read is kept: 45 bases, read in frame from the first base. CDR1 and CDR2, looked up from the germline V gene (reference sequence), are MNHNY and SVGAGI.